This T cell receptor (beta chain) was observed in a study of blood T cell repertoires in COVID-19. In the study overall: COVID-19 samples collected from the United States, Italy and Spain covered acute and convalescent phases.

Unmatched junction bases numbered 10, after V lost 6 bases and J lost 6 bases. The CDR3 has 16 amino acids. The germline V gene has CDR1 KGHSH and CDR2 LQKENI. As originally analysed: By means of reference gene primer amplification, nucleated cell counts were estimated. Produced via immunoSEQ multiplex PCR; TCRdb's table is partial and in-frame only. That table gives V, J and clone size, and the DNA gave D and trimming. Of 250,000 to 350,000 clones in the sample, approximately 91% were seen once. This TCR was recovered from a woman in her fifties or sixties with acute or convalescent COVID-19. The sample was peripheral blood. The rearrangement joins TRBV18 to TRBJ2-2; TRBD1 matches 10 bases. The CDR3 region has the DNA TGTGCCAGCTCCCTTCGAGGGGACAGGGGCGCCGGGGAGCTGTTTTTT. The encoded protein is CASSLRGDRGAGELFF.